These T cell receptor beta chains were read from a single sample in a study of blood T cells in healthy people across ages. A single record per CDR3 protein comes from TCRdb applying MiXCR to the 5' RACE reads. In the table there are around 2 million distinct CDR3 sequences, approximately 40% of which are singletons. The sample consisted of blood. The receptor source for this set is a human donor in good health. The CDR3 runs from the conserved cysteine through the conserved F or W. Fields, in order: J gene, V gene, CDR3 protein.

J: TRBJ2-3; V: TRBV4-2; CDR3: CASSQDGPWAPEDTQYF
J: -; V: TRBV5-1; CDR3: CASSYRVETYEQYF
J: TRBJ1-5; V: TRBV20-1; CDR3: CSAEGGMSNQPQHF
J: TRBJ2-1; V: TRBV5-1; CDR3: CVSSLYFSGVVGNEQFF
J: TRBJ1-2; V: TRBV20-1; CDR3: CSAPPRGRNSGYTF
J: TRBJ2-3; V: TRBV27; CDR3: CASSNPQGLPTDTQYF
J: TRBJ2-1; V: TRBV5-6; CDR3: CASSLQAYEQFF
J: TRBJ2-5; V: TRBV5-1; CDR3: CASSFGDSQETQYF
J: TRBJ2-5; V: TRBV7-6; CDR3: CASSLAGARQETQYF
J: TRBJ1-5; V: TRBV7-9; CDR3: CASSLAGTLNQPQHF
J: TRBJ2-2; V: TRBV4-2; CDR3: CASSQSGATTGELFF
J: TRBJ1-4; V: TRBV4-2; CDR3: CASSQEGGRINEKLFF
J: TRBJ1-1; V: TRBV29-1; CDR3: CSVTGTEKNTEAFF
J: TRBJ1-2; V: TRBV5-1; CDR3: CASSYGTGGRYGCTF
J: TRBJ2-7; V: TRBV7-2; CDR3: CASSLDVISYEQYF
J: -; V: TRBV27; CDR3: CASRSIRAGVEQYF
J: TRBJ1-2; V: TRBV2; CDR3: CASSGRDRARYGYTF
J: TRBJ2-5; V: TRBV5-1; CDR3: CASSYSGQGFGETQYF
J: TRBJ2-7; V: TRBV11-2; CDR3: CASSTPTGNIAEQYF
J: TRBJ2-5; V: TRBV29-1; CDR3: CSVEARLVQSVTQYF
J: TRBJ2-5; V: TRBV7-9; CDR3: CASSSLGTPQYF
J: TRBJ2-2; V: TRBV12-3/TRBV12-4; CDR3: CASTWGTTTGELFF
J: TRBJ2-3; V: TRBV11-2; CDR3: CASSLIFTDTQYF
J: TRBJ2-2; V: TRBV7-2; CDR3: CASSPQDTGELFF
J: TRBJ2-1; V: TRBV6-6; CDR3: CASTPQGQAYNEQFF
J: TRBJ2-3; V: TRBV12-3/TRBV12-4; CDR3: CASTGAGGTLRGDTQYF
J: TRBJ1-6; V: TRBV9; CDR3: CASSVAPGKLNSPLHF
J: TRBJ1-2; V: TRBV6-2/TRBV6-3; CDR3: CASSSVPVRDYGYTF
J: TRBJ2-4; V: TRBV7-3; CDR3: CASSSGQGAPQNIQYF
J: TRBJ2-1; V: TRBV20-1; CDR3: CSARDMLAGGPSYNEQFF
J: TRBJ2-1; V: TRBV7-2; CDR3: CASSLAVLYEQFF
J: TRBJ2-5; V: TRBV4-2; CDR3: CASSQVPMEETQYF
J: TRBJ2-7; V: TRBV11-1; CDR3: CASSFRRGSSYEQYF
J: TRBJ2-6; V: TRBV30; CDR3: CAWSQTGGSSGANVLTF
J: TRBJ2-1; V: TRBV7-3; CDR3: CASSTSGRGGGGADNEQFF
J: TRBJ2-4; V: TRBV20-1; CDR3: CSASPRIAKNIQYF
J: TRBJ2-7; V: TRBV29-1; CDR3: CSVEGVGQSYEQYF
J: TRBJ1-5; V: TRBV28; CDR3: CASSLPLGRDYSNQPQHF
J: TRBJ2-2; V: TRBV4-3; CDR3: CASSQVFGGIGELFF
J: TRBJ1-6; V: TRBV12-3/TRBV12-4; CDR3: CASSLGHWAPLHF
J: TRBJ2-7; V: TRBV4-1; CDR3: CASSPGTADSYEKYF
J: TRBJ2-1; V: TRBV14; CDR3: CASMRTASYNEQFF
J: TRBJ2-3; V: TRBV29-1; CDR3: CSARVRGFGDTQYF
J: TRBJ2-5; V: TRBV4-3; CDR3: CASSQGANLETQYF
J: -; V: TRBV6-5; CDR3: CASSLGQYTPYEQYF
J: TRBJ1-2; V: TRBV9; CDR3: CASSPRTGIAYGYTF
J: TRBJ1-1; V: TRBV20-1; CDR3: CSARPLAGGSAEAFF
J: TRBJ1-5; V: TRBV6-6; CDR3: CASSLGSNQPRHF
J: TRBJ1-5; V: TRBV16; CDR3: CASSQRTGNQPQHF
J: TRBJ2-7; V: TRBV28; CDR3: CASSRTGFVSYEQYF
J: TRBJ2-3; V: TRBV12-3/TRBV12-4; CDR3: CASNSDADTQYF
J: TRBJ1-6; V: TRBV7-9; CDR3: CASSPNLAGGSPLHF
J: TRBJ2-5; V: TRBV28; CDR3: CASSSARDTQETQYF
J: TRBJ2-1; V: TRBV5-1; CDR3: CASSFSSHNEQFF
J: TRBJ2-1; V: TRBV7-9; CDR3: CAGSSGERYDEQFF
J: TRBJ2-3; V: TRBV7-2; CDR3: CASSFQQGATDTQYF
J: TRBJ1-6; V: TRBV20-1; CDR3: CSAAGQENSPLHF
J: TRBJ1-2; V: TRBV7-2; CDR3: CATKGSRDYGYTF
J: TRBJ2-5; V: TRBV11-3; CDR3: CASIAGGTQYF